This is a list of T cell receptor beta chains from one sample in a study of Graves' ophthalmopathy and Graves' hyperthyroidism. One entry per CDR3 protein results from TCRdb running MiXCR on the multiplex PCR reads. The sample consists of approximately 1.2 million distinct CDR3 sequences, about two fifths of them appearing once. Sample: peripheral blood or thyroid tissue (not recorded which). The receptor set was obtained from an adult man with Graves' hyperthyroidism. Each CDR3 is given with its conserved first and last residue. The D gene is left open where the match is weak. Some rows mark clone size as missing; the rest say once, few, many or name a class of expanded clone.

.,.,TRBV3-1,TRBJ1-1,CASGVAGGAFF,TGTGCCAGCGGGGTAGCCGGGGGAGCTTTCTTT
.,.,TRBV7-2,TRBJ2-2,CASSLFGASANTGELFF,TGTGCCAGCAGCTTATTCGGAGCAAGCGCGAACACCGGGGAGCTGTTTTTT
many,.,TRBV2,TRBJ2-7,CASSEGIDSTYEQYF,TGTGCCAGCAGTGAAGGGATTGACTCAACCTACGAGCAGTACTTC
.,.,TRBV11-2,TRBJ1-4,CASSQRQNEKLFF,TGTGCCAGCAGCCAGAGACAGAATGAAAAACTGTTTTTT
.,.,TRBV3-1,TRBJ1-2,CASSQDGRVGYTF,TGTGCCAGCAGCCAAGATGGGAGGGTCGGCTACACCTTC
.,.,TRBV10-2,TRBJ1-3,CASSADHAAVSGNTIYF,TGCGCCAGCAGTGCGGACCATGCCGCCGTCTCTGGAAACACCATATATTTT
many,.,TRBV20-1,TRBJ2-7,CSATTRSAYEQYF,TGCAGTGCCACGACCCGGAGCGCCTACGAGCAGTACTTC
many,.,TRBV7-2,TRBJ2-7,CASSLDPARTYEQYF,TGTGCCAGCAGCTTAGATCCTGCCAGAACCTACGAGCAGTACTTC
few,.,TRBV25-1,TRBJ2-6,CASVDSGANVLTF,TGTGCCAGCGTTGATTCTGGGGCCAACGTCCTGACTTTC
many,.,TRBV7-9,TRBJ2-5,CASSSGTDKETQYF,TGTGCCAGCAGCTCCGGGACTGATAAAGAGACCCAGTACTTC
.,TRBD1,TRBV25-1,TRBJ2-7,CAIKKCGQEPTYEQYF,TGTGCCATCAAAAAATGTGGACAGGAACCAACCTACGAGCAGTACTTC